The 8 T cell receptor beta chains in this list originate from one sample, sequenced in a study of shared clonotypes between healthy human individuals (dated by TCRdb to 2019 to 2021). CD8 naive samples consisted of CD45RO-negative cells that were positively selected for CCR7, yielding a CD45RA+CCR7+ population without TemRA cells. The library was produced with the immunoSEQ multiplex PCR assay. The immuneACCESS repertoire file appears here via TCRdb, limited to in-frame rearrangements. These files lack a portion of the clones; in checked studies, under half of the deficit traces to unresolved V genes, and the cause of the others is not known. The sample table holds under 1 million clones, of which 80% to 95% were seen once. Around 24% of the sample is in the top ten clones. The sequenced sample was naive CD8+ T cells sorted from blood. The meaning of the sample's cell subset or site label: CD45RA+CCR7+. The receptor set was obtained from a man under 40 in good health.

For this clone: In the same sample, other DNA sequences code for this CDR3. The chain carries TRBV7-9 and TRBJ2-1; 7 nucleotides line up with TRBD2. Trimming cost V 4 bases and J 5 bases; bases outside gene matches: 2. The CDR3 has 13 amino acids. From germline, CDR1 is SEHNR and CDR2 FQNEAQ (reference sequence). The CDR3 region is CASSSGLDNEQFF. DNA for the CDR3: TGTGCCAGCAGCTCCGGACTAGACAATGAGCAGTTCTTC.

The genes are TRBV27 and TRBJ1-1, with TRBD1 as a possible D gene (5 bases). The CDR3 length is 15 residues. Trimming removed 2 bases at V and 9 bases at J, with 19 bases between. The germline CDR1 and CDR2 sequences are MNHEY and SMNVEV (reference sequence). CDR3 loop: CASSLIKSMGTQAFF. The CDR3 DNA reads as TGTGCCAGCAGTTTAATCAAAAGTATGGGGACCCAAGCTTTCTTT.

This clone was seen a single time. The rearrangement joins TRBV5-6 to TRBJ1-5; the D is unclear. Trimming left V 4 bases short and J 0 bases short, with 11 bases between. Germline CDR1 is SGHDT and CDR2 is YYEEEE. This CDR3 region has 15 residues. CDR3 sequence reads: CASSPGGTSNQPQHF. The DNA of the CDR3 is TGTGCCAGCAGCCCGGGAGGTACTAGCAATCAGCCCCAGCATTTT.

This rearrangement joins TRBV15 to TRBJ2-3; 14 bases match TRBD2. The germline gives CDR1 LNHNV, CDR2 YYDKDF (reference sequence). The CDR3 has 19 amino acids. Trimming took 3 bases from V and 4 from J; bases not matched to a gene: 12. CDR3 sequence reads: CATSSASFRLAGGADTQYF. CDR3 DNA sequence: TGTGCCACCAGCAGTGCCTCTTTTCGACTAGCGGGAGGGGCAGATACGCAGTATTTT. The variable domain in full, with the rest retrieved from reference TRBV15 and TRBJ2-3, is DAMVIQNPRYQVTQFGKPVTLSCSQTLNHNVMYWYQQKSSQAPKLLFHYYDKDFNNEADTPDNFQSRRPNTSFCFLDIRSPGLGDTAMYLCATSSASFRLAGGADTQYFGPGTRLTVL.

The chain links TRBV6-6 to TRBJ2-5, with unresolved D. The V gene lost 5 bases and the J gene lost 5 bases, with 15 bases spanning the gap. The CDR3 covers 14 residues. Looked up from germline, CDR1 is MNHNY and CDR2 is SVGAGI (reference sequence). This CDR3 is CASSPLSFQETQYF. CDR3 sequence (DNA): TGTGCCAGCAGTCCCCTTTCCTTCCAGGAGACCCAGTACTTC.

Concerning this clone: Other DNA sequences from this sample encode an identical CDR3 as well. This sequence joins TRBV30 and TRBJ1-5; D is unresolved. The ends were cut back, 0 bases at V and 2 bases at J, with 8 bases in the middle. The CDR3 contains 14 residues. Germline assignment: CDR1 GTSNPN and CDR2 SVGIG (reference sequence). The CDR3 bases are TGTGCCTGGAGTGTAGGAGTGGGCAATCAGCCCCAGCATTTT. Amino acid sequence: CAWSVGVGNQPQHF.

The gene calls are TRBV9 and TRBJ2-7; 10 nucleotides match TRBD2. J lost 1 base, V lost 3 bases, and 4 bases had no gene match. The CDR3 is 15 amino acids. Germline values: CDR1 SGDLS, CDR2 YYNGEE. The CDR3 loop is CASSASSGSSYEQYF. In DNA form, the CDR3 reads TGTGCCAGCAGCGCCTCTAGCGGGAGTTCCTACGAGCAGTACTTC.

The CDR3 is CASSPQGATDTQYF. The CDR3 nucleotides are TGTGCCAGCAGCCCACAGGGGGCGACAGATACGCAGTATTTT. V and J are TRBV7-9 and TRBJ2-3; 9 nucleotides line up with TRBD1. The CDR3 consists of 14 residues. The J segment lost 3 bases and the V segment lost 5 bases, leaving 3 bases of the junction unmatched. CDR1 and CDR2 from the germline V gene are SEHNR and FQNEAQ (reference sequence).